This TCR beta chain was documented in a study of blood T cell repertoires in COVID-19. The wider study: PBMCs, B-cell-depleted T cells, or T cells were the source of the cDNA or gDNA that made up the material.

This study enrolled people aged roughly 18 to 89 from about two dozen US geographic areas. Assignments of participants to cohorts depended upon their own reported clinical history. The study counted Cohort 3 donors as recovered given two negative PCRs, clearance, or symptom resolution. CDR1 and CDR2 from the germline V gene are LGHDT and YNNKEL (reference sequence). V shed 4 bases and J shed 7 bases, with 16 bases lying between them. The CDR3 covers 15 residues. The data were produced by immunoSEQ multiplex PCR, yet TCRdb's version contains in-frame clones alone and is incomplete. The sample holds around 380,000 clones, over 75% seen once.

Sequenced material: PBMCs or T cells enriched from blood (not recorded which). The rearrangement joins TRBV3-1 (or the pseudogene TRBV3-2) to TRBJ1-4, with D maybe TRBD1 (6 bases). This clonotype was sampled from a man aged 25-45 years who had recovered from COVID-19. DNA for the CDR3: TGTGCCAGCAGCCCACTTCGGGGGGCAGGTGAAAAACTGTTTTTT. Protein sequence: CASSPLRGAGEKLFF.